These 19 T cell receptor beta chains originate from one sample sequenced in a study of T cell changes during pregnancy in multiple sclerosis. The protocol was immunoSEQ multiplex PCR, while the TCRdb copy is restricted to in-frame clones and leaves out a portion. The data hold roughly 80,000 clones, with roughly 91% observed a single time. The sequences come from peripheral blood, collected after pregnancy. The receptors originated from a female donor in good health, enrolled as a control in a pregnancy study.

This chain uses TRBV4-2 with TRBJ2-1, with 9 bases lining up with TRBD1. From germline, CDR1 is LGHNA and CDR2 YNFKEQ. The CDR3 runs to 15 residues. V shed 4 bases, J shed 4 bases, and the junction held 5 bases outside the gene matches. The CDR3 region is CASSPGTGLYNEQFF. Here the CDR3 DNA reads TGTGCCAGCAGCCCCGGGACAGGGCTTTACAATGAGCAGTTCTTC.

The chain links TRBV29-1 to TRBJ2-1; 9 bases align to TRBD1. The germline V gene encodes CDR1 SQVTM and CDR2 ANQGSEA. This CDR3 is 14 amino acids long. Trimming at V came to 3 bases and at J to 7 bases, leaving 7 bases not matched to a gene. DNA of the CDR3: TGCAGCGTTGAGGGGACAGGGTTCCCTAATGAGCAGTTCTTC. This gives the protein CSVEGTGFPNEQFF.

The rearrangement joins TRBV27 to TRBJ2-1; a weak D match, TRBD2 (5 bases). The CDR3 is made up of 16 amino acids. The germline V and J ends were trimmed by 2 bases and 0 bases, with 11 bases remaining between them. Germline V gene data show CDR1 as MNHEY and CDR2 as SMNVEV (reference sequence). In DNA form, the CDR3 reads TGTGCCAGCAGTTTAAATGGGGAGAGCTCCTACAATGAGCAGTTCTTC. It encodes CASSLNGESSYNEQFF.

The V and J genes are TRBV7-9 and TRBJ2-1, with TRBD2 as a possible D gene (6 bases). The CDR3 is 14 amino acids. Between the trimmed V and J ends, which lost 5 bases and 9 bases, there was a span of 17 bases. Per the germline V gene, CDR1 is SEHNR and CDR2 is FQNEAQ (reference sequence). CDR3 in amino acids: CASSRDSLWREQFF. CDR3 coding DNA: TGTGCCAGCAGCCGGGACTCCCTATGGCGTGAGCAGTTCTTC.

This clone was counted a single time. This chain uses TRBV5-8 with TRBJ2-6, with 8 bases lining up with TRBD1. This CDR3 comprises 15 residues. Looked up from germline, CDR1 is SGHTS and CDR2 is YDEGEE. The V gene end was trimmed by 4 bases and the J gene end by 2 bases; junction bases not matched to a gene: 2. CDR3 residues: CASSVQGAGANVLTF. The CDR3 DNA is TGTGCCAGCAGCGTACAGGGGGCTGGGGCCAACGTCCTGACTTTC.

The chain employs TRBV6-1 and TRBJ2-3; 10 nucleotides match TRBD2. The junction had 7 bases not matched to a gene; V was cut back by 8 bases and J by 2 bases. The CDR3 has 15 residues. Germline lookup yields CDR1 MNHNS and CDR2 SASEGT. CDR3: CASLASGGTTDTQYF. As DNA, the CDR3 is TGTGCCAGCCTCGCTAGCGGGGGCACCACAGATACGCAGTATTTT.

The chain employs TRBV9 and TRBJ2-2; TRBD1 matches 9 bases. This CDR3 has 16 amino acids. Germline V lookup: CDR1 SGDLS, CDR2 YYNGEE. Losses at the gene ends were 3 bases for V and 1 base for J; bases not matched to a gene: 4. The CDR3 spells CASSAGQGKNTGELFF. The CDR3 DNA follows: TGTGCCAGCAGCGCCGGACAGGGGAAGAACACCGGGGAGCTGTTTTTT. Combining the CDR3 with reference TRBV9 and TRBJ2-2 gives the whole variable domain DSGVTQTPKHLITATGQRVTLRCSPRSGDLSVYWYQQSLDQGLQFLIQYYNGEERAKGNILERFSAQQFPDLHSELNLSSLELGDSALYFCASSAGQGKNTGELFFGEGSRLTVL.

V is TRBV5-1 and J is TRBJ2-5; TRBD1 matches at 9 bases. Germline V gene lookup returns CDR1 SGHRS and CDR2 YFSETQ. The CDR3 runs 17 residues. The V segment lost 2 bases and the J segment 2 bases; nucleotides outside the gene matches: 10. The CDR3 DNA is TGCGCCAGCAGCTTACAGGGGGCCGCACCGCGGCAAGAGACCCAGTACTTC. It encodes CASSLQGAAPRQETQYF. The full variable domain, rest sourced from reference TRBV5-1 and TRBJ2-5, is KAGVTQTPRYLIKTRGQQVTLSCSPISGHRSVSWYQQTPGQGLQFLFEYFSETQRNKGNFPGRFSGRQFSNSRSEMNVSTLELGDSALYLCASSLQGAAPRQETQYFGPGTRLLVL.

This chain links TRBV5-1 with TRBJ2-2, with D possibly matching TRBD2 (5 bases). The CDR3 has 15 amino acids. Deletions cut 4 bases from V and 0 bases from J, with 10 bases between. Germline V gene data show CDR1 as SGHRS and CDR2 as YFSETQ. This CDR3 reads CASSPSGSNTGELFF. CDR3 nucleotide sequence: TGCGCCAGCAGCCCCAGCGGCTCGAACACCGGGGAGCTGTTTTTT.

The chain uses TRBV7-6 and TRBJ1-1, with 7 bases identical to TRBD1. Trimming removed 4 bases from V and 0 bases from J; junction bases left unmatched: 2. CDR1 SGHVS and CDR2 FNYEAQ come from the germline V gene. The CDR3 runs to 14 residues. Here the CDR3 reads CASSSGTVNTEAFF. The DNA of the CDR3 is TGTGCCAGCAGCTCAGGGACAGTGAACACTGAAGCTTTCTTT.

The J gene is TRBJ1-2, the V gene TRBV30; unclear D gene. In germline, CDR1 is GTSNPN, CDR2 SVGIG (reference sequence). The CDR3 spans 14 residues. V lost 3 bases, J lost 7 bases, and 18 bases lay in between. CDR3 protein: CAWSAGEATIGYTF. CDR3 in DNA: TGTGCCTGGAGCGCCGGGGAAGCTACTATTGGCTACACCTTC.

For the CDR3, the DNA is TGTGCCAGCTCATACGGACAGGGGGCGAAGACCCAGTACTTC. Its protein is CASSYGQGAKTQYF. V gene TRBV18 combines with J gene TRBJ2-5, with 11 bases identical to TRBD1. The germline CDR1 and CDR2 sequences are KGHSH and LQKENI. This CDR3 comprises 14 residues. The junction had 5 bases not matched to a gene; V was cut back by 5 bases and J by 6 bases.

The chain carries TRBV29-1 and TRBJ2-2; 7 nucleotides align to TRBD1. CDR3 length: 14 residues. J gave up 6 bases and V 7 bases, and 11 bases lay outside the gene matches. Germline values: CDR1 SQVTM, CDR2 ANQGSEA. The CDR3 reads CSGMGTDYPGELFF. The DNA for the CDR3 is TGCAGCGGGATGGGGACAGACTACCCCGGGGAGCTGTTTTTT.

The CDR3 protein is CATSRVQLTDTQYF. The CDR3 DNA reads TGTGCCACCAGCAGAGTCCAGTTGACAGATACGCAGTATTTT. The rearrangement joins TRBV15 to TRBJ2-3, with unresolved D. Germline CDR1 is LNHNV and CDR2 is YYDKDF (reference sequence). Trimming removed 1 base at V and 3 bases at J, with 8 bases between. The CDR3 runs 14 residues.

Only a few counts were recorded for this clone. This sequence joins TRBV7-3 and TRBJ2-1; 7 bases map to TRBD2. This CDR3 comprises 16 residues. Trimming removed 5 bases from V and 7 bases from J; junction bases left unmatched: 14. Per the germline V gene, CDR1 is SGHTA and CDR2 is FQGTGA. The CDR3 region is CASSPLPGEGLNEQFF. CDR3 nucleotide sequence: TGTGCCAGCAGCCCCCTTCCGGGGGAGGGCCTGAATGAGCAGTTCTTC.

This clone was counted a few times. The chain uses TRBV2 and TRBJ1-2; weak D call: TRBD1 (5 bases). CDR3 length: 13 residues. Looked up from germline, CDR1 is SNHLY and CDR2 is FYNNEI. V lost 1 base to trimming and J lost 7 bases, with 10 bases between them. CDR3 in amino acids: CASSEDRGAGYTF. The CDR3 DNA reads TGTGCCAGCAGTGAAGATAGGGGTGCTGGCTACACCTTC.

This chain joins TRBV21-1 and TRBJ2-7; the table's D call, TRBD2, was not checked against the DNA. TRBV21-1 is marked as a pseudogene. The CDR3 has 15 residues. CDR3 region: CASNQRRLAVYEQYF. The CDR3 DNA reads as TGTGCCAGCAACCAACGAAGGCTAGCCGTTTACGAGCAGTACTTC.

The V and J genes are TRBV5-1 and TRBJ2-5; 9 nucleotides align to TRBD1. The germline V gene encodes CDR1 SGHRS and CDR2 YFSETQ. CDR3 length: 14 residues. Losses at the gene ends were 4 bases for V and 4 bases for J; bases not matched to a gene: 5. In DNA, the CDR3 is TGCGCCAGCAGCATAGGACAGGGGAGAGAGACCCAGTACTTC. The encoded protein is CASSIGQGRETQYF.

V and J are TRBV9 and TRBJ1-3; D is possibly TRBD1 (5 bases). This CDR3 spans 20 amino acids. V was shortened by 3 bases and J by 3 bases, with 28 bases between the two germline ends. Looked up from germline, CDR1 is SGDLS and CDR2 is YYNGEE. CDR3 in amino acids: CASSADYHRGTGVNGNTIYF. The CDR3 nucleotides read TGTGCCAGCAGCGCCGACTACCACCGCGGAACGGGGGTAAATGGAAACACCATATATTTT.